This TCR beta chain was identified during a study of naive and memory T cell subsets. Study conclusions and caveats: Over 95% of naive TCR sequences appeared only once after error correction, unlike memory subsets.

Both TRBC1 and TRBC2 were covered by a beta constant-region primer of two equimolar oligonucleotides. Nested alpha and beta constant-region primers with the SP2 primer drove four PCR rounds on ligated cDNA. MiXCR was run by TCRdb on the UMI-ligation and nested PCR reads, yielding one entry per CDR3 protein. The table includes 70,000 to 95,000 distinct CDR3 sequences, 7% detected once. This clonotype was counted only a few times. Its antigen is not known. The source material was central memory CD4+ T cells from blood. The TCR was taken from a human donor in good health.

DNA of the CDR3: TGTGCCAGCTCGGACGGACGAACAGGGGAGCAGTACTTC. Amino acid sequence: CASSDGRTGEQYF. This chain uses TRBV18 with TRBJ2-7; possible D gene TRBD1, 6 bases. The CDR3 has 13 amino acids. In germline, CDR1 is KGHSH, CDR2 LQKENI. V lost 6 bases, J lost 7 bases, and 16 bases lay in between.